This TCR beta chain was retrieved from a study of blood T cell repertoires in COVID-19. Per the original methods: By means of reference gene primer amplification, nucleated cell counts were estimated. Clones were sequenced by immunoSEQ multiplex PCR, and TCRdb holds only the in-frame ones, with some missing. Clone size and V and J calls were adopted from that table, with D and trimming inferred from the DNA. The data hold about 250,000 clones, with approximately 88% observed a single time. Seattle enrolled patients during active infection and tracked them longitudinally. The CDR3 is made up of 14 amino acids. Trimming took off 2 bases at V and 5 bases at J, with 10 bases between the two ends. Germline CDR1 and CDR2: SGHAT and FQNNGV.

The sample comprised peripheral blood. This sequence joins TRBV11-2 and TRBJ1-5; D perhaps matches TRBD1 (5 bases). The receptor's source is a woman in her 30s with COVID-19, enrolled during active disease. The CDR3 sequence: CASSLFQGHQPQHF. In nucleotides, the CDR3 is TGTGCCAGCAGCTTATTCCAGGGTCATCAGCCCCAGCATTTT.